This record concerns one TCR delta chain sequence. This sequence may be a read error, since a much larger clone differs from it by one base. The data originate from a study of gamma-delta T cells after stem cell transplantation. TCRdb ran CATT on the RT-PCR reads. This table has 2,600 or so delta-chain clones, around 30% appearing once. The CDR3 is 22 amino acids. The germline CDR1 and CDR2 sequences are GEAIGNYY and EKD. V gave up 0 bases and J gave up 0 bases; unmatched junction bases: 18. The chain employs TRDV2 and TRDJ1, with TRDD3 matching 13 bases. The TCR originated in a human donor. It is not recorded whose cells these are; they may come from a transplant donor. The specimen sequenced was gamma-delta T cells. CDR3: CACDTVSTSITGGYGYTDKLIF. In DNA, the CDR3 is TGTGCCTGTGACACCGTATCCACTAGCATAACTGGGGGATACGGGTACACCGATAAACTCATCTTT.